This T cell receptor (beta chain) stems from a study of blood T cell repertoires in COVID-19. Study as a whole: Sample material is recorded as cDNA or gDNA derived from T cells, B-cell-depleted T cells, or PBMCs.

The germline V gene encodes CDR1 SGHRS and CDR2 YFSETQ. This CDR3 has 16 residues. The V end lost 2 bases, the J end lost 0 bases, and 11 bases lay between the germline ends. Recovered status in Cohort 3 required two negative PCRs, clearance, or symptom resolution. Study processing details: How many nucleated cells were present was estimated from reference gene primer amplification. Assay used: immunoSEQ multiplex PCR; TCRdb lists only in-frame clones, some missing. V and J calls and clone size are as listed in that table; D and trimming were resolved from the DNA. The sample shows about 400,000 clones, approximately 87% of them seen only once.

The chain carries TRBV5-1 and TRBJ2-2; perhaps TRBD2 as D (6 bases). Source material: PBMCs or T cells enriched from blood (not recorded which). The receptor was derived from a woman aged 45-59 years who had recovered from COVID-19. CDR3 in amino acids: CASSLRGGANTGELFF. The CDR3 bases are TGCGCCAGCAGCTTAAGAGGAGGGGCGAACACCGGGGAGCTGTTTTTT.